This entry describes one TCR beta chain. Its antigen remains unidentified. Base qualities were left out, and no much larger clone turns up one base away. The data stem from a study of blood T cell repertoires in COVID-19 (dated by TCRdb to 2018 to 2021). With respect to the entire study: Samples covering the acute and convalescent phases of COVID-19 were provided by collaborators in the United States, Italy and Spain. The prospective study material was composed of cDNA or gDNA derived from T cells, B-cell-depleted T cells, or PBMCs. Nearly every sample came with metadata listing a de-identified subject ID, COVID-19 status, age in years and sex. The samples were drawn from two sources: the first 160 participants of the ongoing ImmuneRACE study, and approximately 1,300 subjects contributed by 6 global collaborators. Where available, HLA class I and class II types were taken from metadata supplied by the sample provider and were not determined by assay-based typing. Deeply sampled blood TCRbeta repertoires from subjects exposed to, actively infected with, or recovered from COVID-19 were included in the dataset. The repertoires were released in a freely available public database intended as a resource for research on the immune response to SARS-CoV-2.

Whole blood was collected in K2EDTA tubes by collaborating institutions according to the institutions' own protocols. For TCRbeta analysis, collaborator samples were shipped as frozen whole blood, as isolated PBMCs, or as DNA extracted from either sample type. On the study overall, not on this receptor specifically: Clinical and demographic metadata were provided uncurated, with the amount varying by source and participant.

The immunoSEQ Assay, a bias-controlled multiplex PCR, was used to amplify TCRbeta CDR3 regions from genomic DNA. The source study handled its data this way. The number of nucleated cells in each sample was estimated by amplification of reference gene primers within the assay. To quantify the absolute abundance of each unique TCRbeta CDR3 rearrangement, sequence reads were collapsed and filtered. For each sample, productive Simpson clonality was calculated as the square root of Simpson's diversity index across productive rearrangements. As stored in TCRdb, this immuneACCESS dataset retains in-frame rearrangements with V and J assigned. A fraction of the clones does not appear; measured against another copy, unresolved V genes explain less than half of the discrepancy, and the remainder lacks a known reason. V, J and clone size are those of that table, while D and trimming were read from the DNA. This sample is represented by 77,000 or so clones; about 90% of them were singletons. 4.6% of the sample is held by the ten biggest clonotypes.

The CDR3 goes from the cysteine to the phenylalanine over 16 residues. Solely the CDR3 DNA is kept, with 48 bases framed from the first base. CDR1 and CDR2 are read off the germline V gene as MRHNA and SNTAGT. V has 6 bases trimmed and J has 4 bases trimmed; junction bases matching no gene number 10. Sequencing was performed on peripheral blood. The chain is assembled from TRBV6-4 and TRBJ2-3, with TRBD2 identical over 10 junction bases. This TCR was sampled from a man aged 50-59 years with active COVID-19. CDR3 sequence: CASSPSLAGDPDTQYF. The sequenced DNA: TGTGCCAGCAGCCCCTCCCTAGCGGGAGACCCAGATACGCAGTATTTT.